These T cell receptor beta chains were read from a single sample in a study of T cell responses to AZD1222 COVID-19 vaccine. Using immunoSEQ multiplex PCR, the repertoire was profiled, and TCRdb retains in-frame clones only, with some absent. The profile shows around 120,000 clones, 70% to 90% of them singletons. Source: peripheral blood, taken on day 0 of AZD1222 vaccination. These receptors were taken from an adult in good health. CDR3s include the opening cysteine and the closing phenylalanine or tryptophan. A D gene is named only where the DNA matches it firmly. Rows may omit the clone size; those that give it use once, few, many or a size class.

TGTGCCAGCCGAGCGAGGCATGGCTACAATGAGCAGTTCTTC	CASRARHGYNEQFF	.	.	TRBV19	TRBJ2-1
TGTGCTAGCGCTGCACCGGGGGCAGATACGCAGTATTTT	CASAAPGADTQYF	.	.	TRBV12-5	TRBJ2-3
TGTGCCAGCAGTTTACTAGGGCAGGGGGCTAACGGCTACACCTTC	CASSLLGQGANGYTF	once	TRBD1	TRBV27	TRBJ1-2
TGCGCCAGCAGCCAAGGACTGGGGTCGTCAGATACGCAGTATTTT	CASSQGLGSSDTQYF	.	.	TRBV4-3	TRBJ2-3
TGTGCCAGCAGTTTGTGGACTAGCGAAGACAATGAGCAGTTCTTC	CASSLWTSEDNEQFF	.	TRBD2	TRBV27	TRBJ2-1
TGCGCCAGCAGCTTGGGGGGATCCCCCATTGGAAACACCATATATTTT	CASSLGGSPIGNTIYF	.	.	TRBV5-1	TRBJ1-3
TGTGCCATCACCTCCAGGACAGGGGGTGGCTACACCTTC	CAITSRTGGGYTF	.	TRBD1	TRBV10-3	TRBJ1-2
TGTGCCAGCAGTTTCCTAGGACTAGCGGGAACCTACGAGCAGTACTTC	CASSFLGLAGTYEQYF	few	TRBD2	TRBV6-6	TRBJ2-7
TGTGCCAGCAGTTTAGTGGAGCCGTACGAGCAGTACTTC	CASSLVEPYEQYF	.	.	TRBV12-3/TRBV12-4	TRBJ2-7
TGTGCCAGCAGCTTATATATGGGTCCGGGCACCGGGGAGCTGTTTTTT	CASSLYMGPGTGELFF	.	.	TRBV5-6	TRBJ2-2
TGTGCCAGCAGCCAAGATACACGAGTGAACACTGAAGCTTTCTTT	CASSQDTRVNTEAFF	.	.	TRBV3-1/TRBV3-2	TRBJ1-1
TGCAGTGCTAGTAAGCGGGGCTCCTACGAGCAGTACTTC	CSASKRGSYEQYF	.	TRBD2	TRBV20-1	TRBJ2-7
TGTGCCAGCAGCCTGGGTGTCTACGAGCAGTACTTC	CASSLGVYEQYF	medium-sized	.	TRBV7-9	TRBJ2-7
TGTGCCAGCACACAAGCAGGTGCTTACACTGAAGCTTTCTTT	CASTQAGAYTEAFF	.	.	TRBV5-6	TRBJ1-1
TGTGCCAGCAGCTTTGGCAGGGGCTCCACTGAAGCTTTCTTT	CASSFGRGSTEAFF	.	.	TRBV5-6	TRBJ1-1
TGCAGCGTTGGGTCGGGACAAAACTATGGCTACACCTTC	CSVGSGQNYGYTF	.	.	TRBV29-1	TRBJ1-2